Reported below is one T cell receptor (beta chain). The table lists this clonotype with a few counts. No antigen is known for it. Base qualities are not recorded, but no much larger clone differs from it by a single base. This sample was taken from a study of T cell repertoires in cytomegalovirus infection (dated by TCRdb to the late 2010s). About the full investigation: Donor HLA type was relevant to the analysis, as public TCR beta signatures indicated carriage of CMV infection together with the matching HLA type. Overall study results and their limits: Carriers of CMV infection plus the relevant HLA type were discriminated by the cumulative frequency of public TCR beta family members in the study cohort and in an independent 352-donor cohort. The ex vivo response was dominated by HLA-C-restricted CMV-specific TCR beta clonotypes, and the single most frequent clonotype in two of eight donors was supplied by these HLA-C-restricted clonotypes.

Between the V and J ends, shortened by 3 bases and 3 bases respectively, the junction contains 14 bases. The CDR1 and CDR2 encoded by the germline V gene are MGHDK and SYGVNS. From the cysteine through the phenylalanine, the CDR3 covers 15 amino acids. The CDR3 DNA has 45 bases and is translated from base 1. The instrument was an Illumina HiSeq 1500. Starting from the raw public reads, TCRdb applied fastp trimming at Q25, assembled clones with MiXCR and retained in-frame beta chains. Rows merge per CDR3 protein into single entries with the most common DNA and genes. In all, the sample holds a few hundred thousand distinct CDR3 sequences, and approximately 26% of those were seen once. The top ten hold roughly 13% of the sample.

Sequences were obtained from PBMCs. The V and J genes are TRBV25-1 and TRBJ1-2; TRBD1 could be the D gene, as 5 bases match. This TCR came from a human donor in good health (CMV status not recorded). Some clones in this sample may be carry-over from other donors' samples. The sequenced DNA is TGTGCCAGCAGTGACTATCGGCCGGGGGACTATGGCTACACCTTC. This codes for CASSDYRPGDYGYTF.